This is a list of T cell receptor beta chains from one sample in a study of blood T cell repertoires in COVID-19. Sequencing was performed with immunoSEQ multiplex PCR; in TCRdb, only in-frame clones are kept and a portion is missing. Counted here are roughly 100,000 clones, roughly 76% occurring once; the ten biggest clones make up roughly a tenth. The source material was peripheral blood. These TCRs come from a woman in her 70s with acute or convalescent COVID-19. CDR3s include the opening cysteine and the closing phenylalanine or tryptophan. Fields, in order: D gene, V gene, J gene, clone size, CDR3 protein, CDR3 DNA. A D gene is named only where the DNA matches it firmly. Size tells how often a clone was seen (once, few, many) or the class of an expanded clone, and some rows leave it out.

d_call: -; v_call: TRBV20-1; j_call: TRBJ2-5; clone_size: -; cdr3_aa: CSAPGLPSQYF; cdr3_nt: TGCAGTGCGCCTGGACTCCCGAGCCAGTACTTC
d_call: -; v_call: TRBV28; j_call: TRBJ2-7; clone_size: -; cdr3_aa: CGSGSNSYEQYF; cdr3_nt: TGTGGGTCAGGGTCTAACTCCTACGAGCAGTACTTC
d_call: TRBD1; v_call: TRBV27; j_call: TRBJ1-2; clone_size: -; cdr3_aa: CASSFGQGRGGYTF; cdr3_nt: TGTGCCAGCAGTTTCGGACAGGGTCGAGGCGGCTACACCTTC
d_call: -; v_call: TRBV7-9; j_call: TRBJ2-2; clone_size: once; cdr3_aa: CASSPDLAGARGELFF; cdr3_nt: TGTGCCAGCAGCCCTGACTTGGCGGGGGCTCGCGGGGAGCTGTTTTTT
d_call: TRBD2; v_call: TRBV4-3; j_call: TRBJ2-1; clone_size: -; cdr3_aa: CASSLRTSGYYNEQFF; cdr3_nt: TGCGCCAGCAGCCTAAGGACTAGCGGGTACTACAATGAGCAGTTCTTC
d_call: -; v_call: TRBV19; j_call: TRBJ2-7; clone_size: -; cdr3_aa: CASSKTGESSYEQYF; cdr3_nt: TGTGCCAGTAGTAAGACAGGTGAATCCTCCTACGAGCAGTACTTC
d_call: -; v_call: TRBV7-2; j_call: TRBJ2-5; clone_size: -; cdr3_aa: CASSRRDQGRETQYF; cdr3_nt: TGTGCCAGCAGCAGACGGGATCAAGGCAGGGAGACCCAGTACTTC
d_call: -; v_call: TRBV30; j_call: TRBJ1-2; clone_size: -; cdr3_aa: CAWSVGPNWSGYTF; cdr3_nt: TGTGCCTGGAGTGTTGGCCCAAACTGGAGTGGCTACACCTTC
d_call: -; v_call: TRBV7-2; j_call: TRBJ2-1; clone_size: -; cdr3_aa: CASSFRGNEQFF; cdr3_nt: TGTGCCAGCAGCTTCAGGGGTAATGAGCAGTTCTTC
d_call: -; v_call: TRBV12-5; j_call: TRBJ1-1; clone_size: -; cdr3_aa: CASGLVPPGTEAFF; cdr3_nt: TGTGCTAGTGGTTTGGTACCCCCGGGGACTGAAGCTTTCTTT
d_call: -; v_call: TRBV4-1; j_call: TRBJ1-2; clone_size: -; cdr3_aa: CASSQGPSTDQYGYTF; cdr3_nt: TGCGCCAGCAGCCAAGGTCCCTCCACAGATCAGTATGGCTACACCTTC
d_call: TRBD2; v_call: TRBV19; j_call: TRBJ2-3; clone_size: -; cdr3_aa: CASSMVGRLRSGRVTDTQYF; cdr3_nt: TGTGCCAGTAGTATGGTTGGAAGACTCCGCAGCGGGAGAGTGACAGATACGCAGTATTTT
d_call: TRBD2; v_call: TRBV5-1; j_call: TRBJ2-5; clone_size: -; cdr3_aa: CASSLVVAGEETQYF; cdr3_nt: TGCGCCAGCAGCTTGGTGGTGGCGGGGGAAGAGACCCAGTACTTC
d_call: TRBD2; v_call: TRBV4-3; j_call: TRBJ2-1; clone_size: -; cdr3_aa: CASSQDGRASGNEQFF; cdr3_nt: TGCGCCAGCAGCCAAGATGGGAGGGCTAGCGGAAATGAGCAGTTCTTC
d_call: -; v_call: TRBV5-1; j_call: TRBJ1-2; clone_size: -; cdr3_aa: CASSLEIGDSNYGYTF; cdr3_nt: TGCGCCAGCAGCTTGGAAATTGGAGATTCTAACTATGGCTACACCTTC
d_call: TRBD1; v_call: TRBV19; j_call: TRBJ1-1; clone_size: -; cdr3_aa: CASSGTANTEAFF; cdr3_nt: TGTGCCAGTAGCGGGACAGCGAACACTGAAGCTTTCTTT
d_call: TRBD1; v_call: TRBV28; j_call: TRBJ1-1; clone_size: -; cdr3_aa: CASSPRTGALNTEAFF; cdr3_nt: TGTGCCAGCAGTCCCCGGACAGGGGCCTTGAACACTGAAGCTTTCTTT
d_call: TRBD2; v_call: TRBV4-3; j_call: TRBJ2-7; clone_size: -; cdr3_aa: CASSPGLLAGLYEQYF; cdr3_nt: TGCGCCAGCAGCCCGGGGTTACTAGCGGGCCTCTACGAGCAGTACTTC
d_call: -; v_call: TRBV4-2; j_call: TRBJ2-7; clone_size: few; cdr3_aa: CASSQDRPGEQYF; cdr3_nt: TGTGCCAGCAGCCAAGATAGGCCGGGCGAGCAGTACTTC
d_call: -; v_call: TRBV6-1; j_call: TRBJ1-3; clone_size: -; cdr3_aa: CASSDREGTGNTIYF; cdr3_nt: TGTGCCAGCAGTGACAGGGAAGGTACTGGAAACACCATATATTTT
d_call: -; v_call: TRBV3-1/TRBV3-2; j_call: TRBJ1-2; clone_size: -; cdr3_aa: CASSQDLSYGYTF; cdr3_nt: TGTGCCAGCAGCCAAGATCTGTCCTATGGCTACACCTTC
d_call: -; v_call: TRBV19; j_call: TRBJ2-2; clone_size: -; cdr3_aa: CASTEYTGELFF; cdr3_nt: TGTGCCAGTACGGAGTACACCGGGGAGCTGTTTTTT
d_call: TRBD1; v_call: TRBV6-6; j_call: TRBJ2-1; clone_size: -; cdr3_aa: CASSGSDRASNEQFF; cdr3_nt: TGTGCCAGCAGTGGCTCAGACAGGGCCTCAAATGAGCAGTTCTTC
d_call: TRBD2; v_call: TRBV7-2; j_call: TRBJ2-7; clone_size: -; cdr3_aa: CASSLGLAGAYEQYF; cdr3_nt: TGTGCCAGCAGCCTAGGACTAGCGGGGGCCTACGAGCAGTACTTC
d_call: -; v_call: TRBV3-1/TRBV3-2; j_call: TRBJ1-2; clone_size: -; cdr3_aa: CASRTRGGKGYTF; cdr3_nt: TGTGCCAGCAGGACTAGGGGTGGGAAGGGCTACACCTTC
d_call: TRBD2; v_call: TRBV6-6; j_call: TRBJ2-7; clone_size: once; cdr3_aa: CASSYSTGGGHEQYF; cdr3_nt: TGTGCCAGCAGTTACTCGACGGGGGGGGGACACGAGCAGTACTTC
d_call: -; v_call: TRBV5-1; j_call: TRBJ2-1; clone_size: once; cdr3_aa: CASSLDAGYNEQFF; cdr3_nt: TGCGCCAGCAGCTTGGACGCAGGGTACAATGAGCAGTTCTTC
d_call: TRBD1; v_call: TRBV2; j_call: TRBJ1-2; clone_size: -; cdr3_aa: CASNTDRVSGYTF; cdr3_nt: TGTGCCAGCAATACGGACAGGGTGTCTGGCTACACCTTC
d_call: -; v_call: TRBV6-6; j_call: TRBJ2-3; clone_size: once; cdr3_aa: CAAAATDTQYF; cdr3_nt: TGTGCCGCCGCGGCCACAGATACGCAGTATTTT
d_call: TRBD1; v_call: TRBV28; j_call: TRBJ2-7; clone_size: -; cdr3_aa: CASIRGLNEQYF; cdr3_nt: TGTGCCAGCATAAGGGGGCTAAACGAGCAGTACTTC
d_call: -; v_call: TRBV3-1/TRBV3-2; j_call: TRBJ1-1; clone_size: -; cdr3_aa: CASSPKNTEAFF; cdr3_nt: TGTGCCAGCAGTCCTAAGAACACTGAAGCTTTCTTT
d_call: -; v_call: TRBV19; j_call: TRBJ2-5; clone_size: -; cdr3_aa: CASSIGDPRETQYF; cdr3_nt: TGTGCCAGTAGTATTGGAGACCCAAGAGAGACCCAGTACTTC
d_call: -; v_call: TRBV4-1; j_call: TRBJ2-7; clone_size: few; cdr3_aa: CASSQDQALKQYF; cdr3_nt: TGCGCCAGCAGCCAAGACCAAGCGCTCAAGCAGTACTTC
d_call: -; v_call: TRBV28; j_call: TRBJ2-1; clone_size: -; cdr3_aa: CASSKAVSSYNEQFF; cdr3_nt: TGTGCCAGCAGCAAAGCGGTCAGCTCCTACAATGAGCAGTTCTTC
d_call: -; v_call: TRBV30; j_call: TRBJ2-7; clone_size: -; cdr3_aa: CAWSKTQWPSYEQYF; cdr3_nt: TGTGCCTGGAGTAAAACCCAATGGCCGTCCTACGAGCAGTACTTC
d_call: -; v_call: TRBV5-3; j_call: TRBJ1-1; clone_size: -; cdr3_aa: CARKQSIPKTLDTEAFF; cdr3_nt: TGTGCCAGAAAACAATCCATCCCCAAGACACTCGACACTGAAGCTTTCTTT
d_call: -; v_call: TRBV5-1; j_call: TRBJ2-7; clone_size: -; cdr3_aa: CASSTSGGHLSEQYF; cdr3_nt: TGCGCCAGCAGCACGAGTGGGGGCCACCTTAGCGAGCAGTACTTC
d_call: -; v_call: TRBV27; j_call: TRBJ1-1; clone_size: -; cdr3_aa: CASSFSTVTIYTEAFF; cdr3_nt: TGTGCCAGCAGTTTTTCGACAGTCACTATCTACACTGAAGCTTTCTTT
d_call: TRBD1; v_call: TRBV3-1/TRBV3-2; j_call: TRBJ2-4; clone_size: -; cdr3_aa: CASSLRQGGGGNIQYF; cdr3_nt: TGTGCCAGCAGCCTACGACAGGGGGGCGGTGGGAACATTCAGTACTTC
d_call: TRBD2; v_call: TRBV4-3; j_call: TRBJ2-2; clone_size: -; cdr3_aa: CASSQTLAGGGTGELFF; cdr3_nt: TGCGCCAGCAGCCAAACACTAGCGGGAGGGGGCACCGGGGAGCTGTTTTTT
d_call: TRBD1; v_call: TRBV4-1; j_call: TRBJ2-2; clone_size: -; cdr3_aa: CASSQRNDRVGGELFF; cdr3_nt: TGCGCCAGCAGCCAACGTAACGACAGGGTTGGCGGGGAGCTGTTTTTT
d_call: -; v_call: TRBV27; j_call: TRBJ2-5; clone_size: -; cdr3_aa: CASRTGREETQYF; cdr3_nt: TGTGCCAGCCGCACAGGGAGGGAAGAGACCCAGTACTTC
d_call: TRBD2; v_call: TRBV10-3; j_call: TRBJ2-2; clone_size: once; cdr3_aa: CAIRSSPGTSGGLGTGELFF; cdr3_nt: TGTGCCATCCGGTCGTCCCCCGGGACTAGCGGGGGGTTGGGCACCGGGGAGCTGTTTTTT
d_call: TRBD1; v_call: TRBV15; j_call: TRBJ1-2; clone_size: few; cdr3_aa: CATSWDRANYGYTF; cdr3_nt: TGTGCCACCAGCTGGGACAGAGCTAACTATGGCTACACCTTC
d_call: TRBD1; v_call: TRBV19; j_call: TRBJ2-7; clone_size: -; cdr3_aa: CASTGTGDYEQYF; cdr3_nt: TGTGCCAGTACCGGGACAGGGGACTACGAGCAGTACTTC
d_call: TRBD1; v_call: TRBV30; j_call: TRBJ1-5; clone_size: -; cdr3_aa: CAWTLSGTGGTANQPQHF; cdr3_nt: TGTGCCTGGACCTTGTCCGGGACAGGGGGAACCGCCAATCAGCCCCAGCATTTT
d_call: -; v_call: TRBV6-2/TRBV6-3; j_call: TRBJ2-3; clone_size: -; cdr3_aa: CASSYYGGRGGSTDTQYF; cdr3_nt: TGTGCCAGCAGTTACTACGGAGGTAGGGGGGGGAGCACAGATACGCAGTATTTT
d_call: TRBD1; v_call: TRBV19; j_call: TRBJ1-2; clone_size: -; cdr3_aa: CASRSTGEIGYTF; cdr3_nt: TGTGCCAGTAGATCGACAGGGGAAATTGGCTACACCTTC